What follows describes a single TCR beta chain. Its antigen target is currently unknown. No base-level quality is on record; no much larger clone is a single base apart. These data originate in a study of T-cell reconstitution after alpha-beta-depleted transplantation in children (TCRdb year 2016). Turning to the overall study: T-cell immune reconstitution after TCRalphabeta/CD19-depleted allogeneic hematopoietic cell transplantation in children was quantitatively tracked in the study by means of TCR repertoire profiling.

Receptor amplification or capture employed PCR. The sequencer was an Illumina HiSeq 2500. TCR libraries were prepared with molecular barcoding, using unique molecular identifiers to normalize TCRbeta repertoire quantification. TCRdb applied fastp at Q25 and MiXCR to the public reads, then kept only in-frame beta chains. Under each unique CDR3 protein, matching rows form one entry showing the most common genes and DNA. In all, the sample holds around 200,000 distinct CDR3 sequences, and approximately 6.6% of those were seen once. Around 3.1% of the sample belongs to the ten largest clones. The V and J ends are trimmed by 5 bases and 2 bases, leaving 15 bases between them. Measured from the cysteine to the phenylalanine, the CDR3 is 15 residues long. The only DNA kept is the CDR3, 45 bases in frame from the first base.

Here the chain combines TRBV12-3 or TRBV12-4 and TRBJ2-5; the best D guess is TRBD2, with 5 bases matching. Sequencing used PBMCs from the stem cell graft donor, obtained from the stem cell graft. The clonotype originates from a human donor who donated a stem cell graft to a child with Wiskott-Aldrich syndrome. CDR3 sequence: CASSGVSGFQETQYF. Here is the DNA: TGTGCCAGCAGTGGCGTGTCGGGGTTTCAAGAGACCCAGTACTTC.